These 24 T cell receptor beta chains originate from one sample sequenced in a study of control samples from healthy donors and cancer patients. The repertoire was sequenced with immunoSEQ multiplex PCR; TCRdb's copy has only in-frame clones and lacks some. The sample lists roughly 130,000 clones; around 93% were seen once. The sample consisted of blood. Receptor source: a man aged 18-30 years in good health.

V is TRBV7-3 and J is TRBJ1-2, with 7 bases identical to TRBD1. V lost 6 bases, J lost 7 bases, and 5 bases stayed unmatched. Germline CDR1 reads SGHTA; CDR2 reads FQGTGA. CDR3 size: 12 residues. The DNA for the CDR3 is TGTGCCAGCAGGGGGACAGTGTTTGGCTACACCTTC. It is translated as CASRGTVFGYTF.

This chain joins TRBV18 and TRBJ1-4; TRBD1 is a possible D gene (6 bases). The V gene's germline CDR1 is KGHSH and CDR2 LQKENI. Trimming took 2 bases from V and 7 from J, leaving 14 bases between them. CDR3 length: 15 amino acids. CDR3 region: CASSPSGAAAEKLFF. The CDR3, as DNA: TGTGCCAGCTCACCATCAGGGGCGGCGGCTGAAAAACTGTTTTTT. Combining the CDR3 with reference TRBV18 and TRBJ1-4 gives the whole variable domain NAGVMQNPRHLVRRRGQEARLRCSPMKGHSHVYWYRQLPEEGLKFMVYLQKENIIDESGMPKERFSAEFPKEGPSILRIQQVVRGDSAAYFCASSPSGAAAEKLFFGSGTQLSVL.

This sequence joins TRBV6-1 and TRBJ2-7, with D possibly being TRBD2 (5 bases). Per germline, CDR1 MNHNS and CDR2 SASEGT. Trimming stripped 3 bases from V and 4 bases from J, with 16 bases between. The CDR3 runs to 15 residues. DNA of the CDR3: TGTGCCAGCAGTGACGGGCCAGAGGGATCATACGAGCAGTACTTC. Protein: CASSDGPEGSYEQYF.

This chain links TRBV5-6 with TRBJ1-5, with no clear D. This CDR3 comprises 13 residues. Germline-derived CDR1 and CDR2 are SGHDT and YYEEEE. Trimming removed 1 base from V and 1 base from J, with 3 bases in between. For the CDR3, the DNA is TGTGCCAGCAGCTTGAACAGCAATCAGCCCCAGCATTTT. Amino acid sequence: CASSLNSNQPQHF.

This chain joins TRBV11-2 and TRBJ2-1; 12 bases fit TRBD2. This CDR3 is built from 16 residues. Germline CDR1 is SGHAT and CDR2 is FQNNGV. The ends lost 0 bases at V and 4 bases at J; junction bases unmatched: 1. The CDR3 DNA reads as TGTGCCAGCAGCTTAGAACTAGCGGGGGGTTACAATGAGCAGTTCTTC. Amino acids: CASSLELAGGYNEQFF.

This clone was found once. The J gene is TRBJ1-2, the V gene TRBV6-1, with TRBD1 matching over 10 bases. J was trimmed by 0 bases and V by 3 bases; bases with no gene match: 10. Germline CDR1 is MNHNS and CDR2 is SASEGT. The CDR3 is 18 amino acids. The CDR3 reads CASSDQTGQGRSNYGYTF. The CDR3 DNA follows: TGTGCCAGCAGTGACCAGACGGGACAGGGGAGGTCTAACTATGGCTACACCTTC.

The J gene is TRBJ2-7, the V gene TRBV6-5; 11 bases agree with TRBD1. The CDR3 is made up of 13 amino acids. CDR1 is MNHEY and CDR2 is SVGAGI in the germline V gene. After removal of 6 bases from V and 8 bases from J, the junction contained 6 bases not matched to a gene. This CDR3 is CASRPGQGEKQYF. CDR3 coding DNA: TGTGCCAGCAGACCGGGACAGGGGGAAAAGCAGTACTTC.

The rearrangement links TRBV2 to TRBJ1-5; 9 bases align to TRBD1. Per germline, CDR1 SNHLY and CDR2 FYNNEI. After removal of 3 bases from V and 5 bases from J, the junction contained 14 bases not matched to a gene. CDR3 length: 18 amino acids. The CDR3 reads CASSDNRGGGTGYQPQHF. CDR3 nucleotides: TGTGCCAGCAGTGATAATCGAGGAGGCGGGACAGGGTATCAGCCCCAGCATTTT.

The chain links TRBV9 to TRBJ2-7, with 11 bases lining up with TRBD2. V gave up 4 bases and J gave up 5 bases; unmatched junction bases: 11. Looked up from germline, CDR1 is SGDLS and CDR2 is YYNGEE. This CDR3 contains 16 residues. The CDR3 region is CASSYGLAGGTNEQYF. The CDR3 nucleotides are TGTGCCAGCAGCTATGGGCTAGCGGGGGGCACGAACGAGCAGTACTTC.

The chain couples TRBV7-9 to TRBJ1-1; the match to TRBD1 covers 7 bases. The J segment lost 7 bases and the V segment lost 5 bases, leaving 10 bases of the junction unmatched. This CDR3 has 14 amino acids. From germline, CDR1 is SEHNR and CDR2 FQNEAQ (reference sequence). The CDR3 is CASSLIPGTVEAFF. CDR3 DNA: TGTGCCAGCAGCCTGATACCCGGGACAGTTGAAGCTTTCTTT. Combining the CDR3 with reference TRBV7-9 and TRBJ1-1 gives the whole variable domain DTGVSQNPRHKITKRGQNVTFRCDPISEHNRLYWYRQTLGQGPEFLTYFQNEAQLEKSRLLSDRFSAERPKGSFSTLEIQRTEQGDSAMYLCASSLIPGTVEAFFGQGTRLTVV.

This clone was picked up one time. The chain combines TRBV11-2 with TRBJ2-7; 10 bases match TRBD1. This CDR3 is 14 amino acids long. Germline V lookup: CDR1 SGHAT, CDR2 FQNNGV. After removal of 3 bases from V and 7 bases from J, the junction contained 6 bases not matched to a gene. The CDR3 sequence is CASSFRDRGGEQYF. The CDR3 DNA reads TGTGCCAGCAGCTTCCGGGACAGGGGAGGGGAGCAGTACTTC.

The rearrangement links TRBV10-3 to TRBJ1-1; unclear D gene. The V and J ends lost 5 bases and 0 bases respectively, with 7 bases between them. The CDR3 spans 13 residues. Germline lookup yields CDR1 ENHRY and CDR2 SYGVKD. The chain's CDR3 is CAISPGMNTEAFF. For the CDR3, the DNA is TGTGCCATCAGTCCGGGAATGAACACTGAAGCTTTCTTT.

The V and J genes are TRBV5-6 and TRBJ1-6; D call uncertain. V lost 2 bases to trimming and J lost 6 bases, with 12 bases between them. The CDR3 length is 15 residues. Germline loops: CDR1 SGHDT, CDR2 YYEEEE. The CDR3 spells CASSFMGRPNSPLHF. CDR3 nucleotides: TGTGCCAGCAGCTTCATGGGCAGACCTAATTCACCCCTCCACTTT. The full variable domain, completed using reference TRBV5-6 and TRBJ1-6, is DAGVTQSPTHLIKTRGQQVTLRCSPKSGHDTVSWYQQALGQGPQFIFQYYEEEERQRGNFPDRFSGHQFPNYSSELNVNALLLGDSALYLCASSFMGRPNSPLHFGNGTRLTVT.

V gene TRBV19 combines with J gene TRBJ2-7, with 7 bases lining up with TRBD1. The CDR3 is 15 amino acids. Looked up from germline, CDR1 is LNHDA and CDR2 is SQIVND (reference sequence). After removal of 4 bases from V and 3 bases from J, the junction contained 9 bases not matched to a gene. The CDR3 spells CASSSTDREYYEQYF. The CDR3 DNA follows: TGTGCCAGTAGTAGCACCGACAGGGAATACTACGAGCAGTACTTC.

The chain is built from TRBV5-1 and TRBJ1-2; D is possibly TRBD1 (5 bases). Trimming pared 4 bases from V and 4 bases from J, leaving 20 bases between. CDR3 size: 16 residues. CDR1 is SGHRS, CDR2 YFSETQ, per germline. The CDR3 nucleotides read TGCGCCAGCAGCCAGCCGGGACGACAATTTCCCTATGGCTACACCTTC. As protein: CASSQPGRQFPYGYTF. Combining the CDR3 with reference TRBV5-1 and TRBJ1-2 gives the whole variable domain KAGVTQTPRYLIKTRGQQVTLSCSPISGHRSVSWYQQTPGQGLQFLFEYFSETQRNKGNFPGRFSGRQFSNSRSEMNVSTLELGDSALYLCASSQPGRQFPYGYTFGSGTRLTVV.

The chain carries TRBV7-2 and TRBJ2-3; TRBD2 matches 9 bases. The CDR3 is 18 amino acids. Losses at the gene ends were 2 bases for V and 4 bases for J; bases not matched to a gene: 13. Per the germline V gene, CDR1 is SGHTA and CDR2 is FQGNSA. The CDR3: CASSLYGPAGGPPDTQYF. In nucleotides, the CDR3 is TGTGCCAGCAGCTTATACGGGCCGGCGGGGGGGCCCCCAGATACGCAGTATTTT.

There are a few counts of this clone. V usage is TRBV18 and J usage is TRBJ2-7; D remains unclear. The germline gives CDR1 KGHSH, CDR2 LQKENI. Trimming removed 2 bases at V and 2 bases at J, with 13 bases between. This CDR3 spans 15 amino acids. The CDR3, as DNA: TGTGCCAGCTCACCAGCACGACGGATCCCCTACGAGCAGTACTTC. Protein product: CASSPARRIPYEQYF. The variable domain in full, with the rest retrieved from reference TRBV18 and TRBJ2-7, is NAGVMQNPRHLVRRRGQEARLRCSPMKGHSHVYWYRQLPEEGLKFMVYLQKENIIDESGMPKERFSAEFPKEGPSILRIQQVVRGDSAAYFCASSPARRIPYEQYFGPGTRLTVT.

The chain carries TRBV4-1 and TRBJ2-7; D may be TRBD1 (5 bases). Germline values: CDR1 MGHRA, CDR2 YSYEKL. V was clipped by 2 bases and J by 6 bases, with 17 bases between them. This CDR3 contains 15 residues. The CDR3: CASSQTSAGLVEQYF. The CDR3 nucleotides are TGCGCCAGCAGCCAAACCTCCGCAGGGTTAGTCGAGCAGTACTTC.

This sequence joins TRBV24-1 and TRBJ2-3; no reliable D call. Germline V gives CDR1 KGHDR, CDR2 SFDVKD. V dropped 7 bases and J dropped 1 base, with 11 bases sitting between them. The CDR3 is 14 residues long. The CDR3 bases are TGTGCCACCAGCAAGGATGTTCGCACAGATACGCAGTATTTT. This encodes CATSKDVRTDTQYF.

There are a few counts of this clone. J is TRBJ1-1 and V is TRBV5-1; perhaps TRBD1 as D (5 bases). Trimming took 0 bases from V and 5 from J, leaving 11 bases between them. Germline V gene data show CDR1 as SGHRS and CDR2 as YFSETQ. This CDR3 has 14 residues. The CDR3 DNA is TGCGCCAGCAGCTTGGCCGGCAGGGTGACTGAAGCTTTCTTT. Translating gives CASSLAGRVTEAFF. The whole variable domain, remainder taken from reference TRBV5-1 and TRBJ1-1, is KAGVTQTPRYLIKTRGQQVTLSCSPISGHRSVSWYQQTPGQGLQFLFEYFSETQRNKGNFPGRFSGRQFSNSRSEMNVSTLELGDSALYLCASSLAGRVTEAFFGQGTRLTVV.

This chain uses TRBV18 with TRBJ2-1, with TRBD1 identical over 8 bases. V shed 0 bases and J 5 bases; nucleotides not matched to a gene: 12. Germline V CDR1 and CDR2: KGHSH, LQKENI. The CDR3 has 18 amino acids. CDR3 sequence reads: CASSPPHLWKDRDNEQFF. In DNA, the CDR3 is TGTGCCAGCTCACCACCTCATCTCTGGAAGGACAGGGACAATGAGCAGTTCTTC.

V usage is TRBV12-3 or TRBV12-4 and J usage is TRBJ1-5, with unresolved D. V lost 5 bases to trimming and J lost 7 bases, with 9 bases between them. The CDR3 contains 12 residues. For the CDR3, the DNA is TGTGCCAGCAGTGGGCGGCGGCAGCCCCAGCATTTT. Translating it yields CASSGRRQPQHF.

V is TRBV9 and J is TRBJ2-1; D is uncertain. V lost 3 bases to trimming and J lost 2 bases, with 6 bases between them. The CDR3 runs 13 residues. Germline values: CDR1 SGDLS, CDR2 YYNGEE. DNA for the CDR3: TGTGCCAGCAGCGCCCCCCCCTACAATGAGCAGTTCTTC. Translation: CASSAPPYNEQFF.

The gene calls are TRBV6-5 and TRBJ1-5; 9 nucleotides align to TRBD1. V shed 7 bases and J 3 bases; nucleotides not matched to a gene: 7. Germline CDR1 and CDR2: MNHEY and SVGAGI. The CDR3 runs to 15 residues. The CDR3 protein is CASTAQGAYNQPQHF. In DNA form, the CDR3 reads TGTGCCAGCACCGCACAGGGGGCGTACAATCAGCCCCAGCATTTT.